The TCR beta chain described here comes from a study of blood T cell repertoires in COVID-19 (dated by TCRdb to the early 2020s). For the study in its entirety: The collaborator samples originated in the United States, Italy and Spain and spanned the acute and convalescent phases of COVID-19. The dataset comprised deeply sampled blood TCRbeta repertoires from subjects exposed to, actively infected with, or recovered from COVID-19. Sample metadata almost always included a de-identified subject ID, COVID-19 status, age in years and sex. The repertoires were released in a freely available public database meant as a resource for research on the immune response to SARS-CoV-2. Where available, HLA class I and class II types were obtained from metadata supplied by the sample provider rather than from assay-based typing. The material from the prospective study consisted of cDNA or gDNA derived from T cells, B-cell-depleted T cells, or PBMCs. The samples were drawn from the first 160 participants of the ongoing ImmuneRACE study and from some 1,300 subjects provided by 6 global collaborators.

Taken from the germline V gene, the CDR1 and CDR2 loops are MDHEN and SYDVKM. Including cysteine and phenylalanine, the CDR3 has 17 amino acids. Only CDR3 DNA remains: 51 bases, in frame from the first base. Here V drops 5 bases and J drops 0 bases, and the junction holds 9 bases not matched to any gene. Comment on this clone: Its cognate antigen has yet to be identified. No qualities accompany the bases; no much larger clone lies one base away.

Broader findings and caveats from the paper: Clinical and demographic metadata were provided uncurated, with the amount varying by source and participant.

TCRbeta CDR3 regions were amplified from genomic DNA by means of the immunoSEQ Assay, a bias-controlled multiplex PCR. As for the original processing: Within the assay, amplification of reference gene primers was used to estimate how many nucleated cells each sample contained. To quantify the absolute abundance of each unique TCRbeta CDR3 rearrangement, sequence reads were collapsed and filtered. For each sample, productive Simpson clonality was calculated as the square root of Simpson's diversity index across productive rearrangements. This is the immuneACCESS table as TCRdb keeps it, with only in-frame sequences that have V and J called. A part of the clones is gone; compared with another copy, unresolved V genes explain less than half, and the rest is unexplained. From that table come the V and J calls and clone size; the DNA was used to work out D and trimming. Within this sample are around 85,000 clones, with about 82% of them counted one time only. The ten largest clones represent approximately 8% of the sample.

The collaborating institutions used their own protocols to collect whole blood in K2EDTA tubes. For TCRbeta analysis, collaborators shipped samples as frozen whole blood, isolated PBMCs, or DNA extracted from either of those sample types. This TCR derives from a man in his forties or fifties with active COVID-19. This chain joins TRBV28 to TRBJ1-1, with 10 junctional bases fitting TRBD1. Sequencing was carried out using peripheral blood. The CDR3 sequence is CASSRGQGENLNTEAFF. The DNA sequence is TGTGCCAGCAGTCGAGGACAGGGGGAAAACTTGAACACTGAAGCTTTCTTT. Beyond the CDR3, the reference TRBV28 and TRBJ1-1 genes provide the residues; the full variable domain reads: DVKVTQSSRYLVKRTGEKVFLECVQDMDHENMFWYRQDPGLGLRLIYFSYDVKMKEKGDIPEGYSVSREKKERFSLILESASTNQTSMYLCASSRGQGENLNTEAFFGQGTRLTVV.